The 5 T cell receptor beta chains below were found in one sample sequenced in a study of T cell changes during pregnancy in multiple sclerosis (dated by TCRdb to between 2017 and 2020). The receptor library was made with the immunoSEQ multiplex PCR assay. The source is immuneACCESS, and TCRdb retained only in-frame sequences with V and J called. Part of the clones is not carried over; for the studies checked, unresolved V genes explain less than half of this, and the remainder is unexplained. Here the sample has around 70,000 clones; about 90% occur a single time. In total, the top ten clones hold 1.5% to 2% of the sample. Sequencing used peripheral blood, obtained in the first trimester of pregnancy. The receptors derive from a female donor in good health, enrolled as a control in a pregnancy study.

V usage is TRBV10-3 and J usage is TRBJ1-2; 9 bases are a match to TRBD1. This CDR3 comprises 15 residues. Germline values: CDR1 ENHRY, CDR2 SYGVKD. The ends lost 5 bases at V and 8 bases at J; junction bases unmatched: 12. CDR3: CAISRTQGAREGYTF. CDR3 DNA sequence: TGTGCCATCAGTAGAACACAGGGGGCAAGGGAAGGCTACACCTTC.

This clone was seen once. A junction boundary mismatches the germline segment, possibly from a read error. The CDR3 here is CASSEPGQSTQPQHF. CDR3 bases: TGTGCCAGCAGTGAACCGGGACAAAGCACTCAGCCCCAGCATTTT. The rearrangement joins TRBV2 to TRBJ1-5; a possible D gene is TRBD1 (6 bases). CDR1 SNHLY and CDR2 FYNNEI come from the germline V gene. The length of the CDR3 is 15 residues.

This chain joins TRBV4-1 and TRBJ2-1; the match to TRBD2 covers 11 bases. V was pared by 0 bases and J by 5 bases, with 6 bases of the junction left unmatched. The CDR3 is made up of 17 amino acids. Germline V CDR1 and CDR2: MGHRA, YSYEKL. For the CDR3, the DNA is TGCGCCAGCAGCCAAGATCGTAGCGGGAGGGCCAACAATGAGCAGTTCTTC. Its protein is CASSQDRSGRANNEQFF.

The chain employs TRBV28 and TRBJ2-7; D might be TRBD2 (5 bases). V dropped 6 bases and J dropped 0 bases, with 18 bases sitting between them. CDR3 size: 16 residues. The germline gives CDR1 MDHEN, CDR2 SYDVKM. Here the CDR3 DNA reads TGTGCCAGCAGGGGGAGAGGCGGCGGGCGCTCCTACGAGCAGTACTTC. Its protein product is CASRGRGGGRSYEQYF. The full variable domain, completed using reference TRBV28 and TRBJ2-7, is DVKVTQSSRYLVKRTGEKVFLECVQDMDHENMFWYRQDPGLGLRLIYFSYDVKMKEKGDIPEGYSVSREKKERFSLILESASTNQTSMYLCASRGRGGGRSYEQYFGPGTRLTVT.

The rearrangement uses TRBV11-3 and TRBJ2-7; 9 bases line up with TRBD1. V was pared by 5 bases and J by 4 bases, with 3 bases of the junction left unmatched. The germline gives CDR1 SGHNT, CDR2 YENEEA. The CDR3 length is 13 residues. The CDR3: CASSRGQGYEQYF. The DNA of the CDR3 is TGTGCCAGCAGCAGGGGACAGGGATACGAGCAGTACTTC. The variable domain in full, with the rest retrieved from reference TRBV11-3 and TRBJ2-7, is EAGVVQSPRYKIIEKKQPVAFWCNPISGHNTLYWYLQNLGQGPELLIRYENEEAVDDSQLPKDRFSAERLKGVDSTLKIQPAELGDSAVYLCASSRGQGYEQYFGPGTRLTVT.